This TCR beta chain was captured in a study of blood T cell repertoires in COVID-19. Study information: Samples of COVID-19 (acute and convalescent) were obtained from the United States, Italy and Spain. T cells, B-cell-depleted T cells, or PBMCs supplied cDNA or gDNA.

Only in-frame clones appear in the TCRdb table, and some are missing; sequencing was by immunoSEQ multiplex PCR. The sample has roughly 240,000 clones; 86% are singletons. Germline V gene lookup returns CDR1 SQVTM and CDR2 ANQGSEA. J lost 6 bases, V lost 7 bases, and 16 bases had no gene match. The CDR3 runs to 16 residues. Material for sequencing was peripheral blood. The chain combines TRBV29-1 with TRBJ2-1; 9 bases align to TRBD1. This clonotype originated in a woman aged 55 to 70 who had recovered from COVID-19. The CDR3 loop is CSAGQGGGVGFNEQFF. CDR3 bases: TGCAGCGCGGGACAGGGTGGAGGAGTCGGTTTCAATGAGCAGTTCTTC.